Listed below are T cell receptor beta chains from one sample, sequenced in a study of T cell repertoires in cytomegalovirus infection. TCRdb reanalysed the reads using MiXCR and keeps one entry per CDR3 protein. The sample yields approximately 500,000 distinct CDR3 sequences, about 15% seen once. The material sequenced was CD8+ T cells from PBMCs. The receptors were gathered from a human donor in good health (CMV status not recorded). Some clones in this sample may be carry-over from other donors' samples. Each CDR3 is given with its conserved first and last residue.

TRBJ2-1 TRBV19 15 CASRGGGATYNEQFF
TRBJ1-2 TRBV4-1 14 CASSQSWGLYGYTF
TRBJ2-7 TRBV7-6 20 CASSLGTGVSGLKDYREQYF
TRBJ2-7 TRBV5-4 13 CASSGTALGEQYF
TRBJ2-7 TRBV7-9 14 CASTREGRGYEQYF
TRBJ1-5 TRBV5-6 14 CASSLAAGGRPQHF
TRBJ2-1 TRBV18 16 CASSPNTLAGSQEQFF
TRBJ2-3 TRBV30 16 CAWKLGDYLSTDTQYF
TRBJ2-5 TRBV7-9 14 CASSSRDLQETQYF
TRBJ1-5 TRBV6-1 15 CASSEGWEFNQPQHF
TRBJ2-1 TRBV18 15 CASSPIDRGYNEQFF
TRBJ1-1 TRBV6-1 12 CASSSGQLEAFF
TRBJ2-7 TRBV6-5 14 CASSYASGSYEQYF
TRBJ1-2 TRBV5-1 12 CATPAGTGGYTF
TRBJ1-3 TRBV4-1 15 CASSQVSRSGNTIYF
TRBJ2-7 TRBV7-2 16 CASSFRGRGAVDEQYF
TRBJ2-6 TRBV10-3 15 CAVFSTSLGANVLTF
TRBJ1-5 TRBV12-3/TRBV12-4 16 CASSLESQGAYQPQHF
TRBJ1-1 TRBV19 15 CASSADRGMNTEAFF
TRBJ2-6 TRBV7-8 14 CASGIRPGANVLTF
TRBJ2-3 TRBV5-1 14 CASSSPTWEDTQYF
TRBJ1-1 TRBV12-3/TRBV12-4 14 CASSLGRGRAEAFF